The 9 T cell receptor beta chains below were found in one sample sequenced in a study of T cell responses to AZD1222 COVID-19 vaccine. Clones were sequenced by immunoSEQ multiplex PCR, and TCRdb holds only the in-frame ones, with some missing. The sample lists around 140,000 clones, roughly 90% occurring once. The material was peripheral blood, obtained on day 0 of AZD1222 vaccination. These receptors all come from an adult in good health.

This chain joins TRBV20-1 and TRBJ1-2; unclear D gene. Germline V lookup: CDR1 DFQATT, CDR2 SNEGSKA (reference sequence). The CDR3 length is 12 residues. Trimming cost V 3 bases and J 8 bases, with 13 bases left between them. The CDR3 DNA reads as TGCAGTGCTAGTAGGTCCGAGCGCGGCTACACCTTC. It encodes CSASRSERGYTF.

This clone was seen a single time. This chain connects TRBV1 to TRBJ1-5; the D call TRBD1 from the table was never checked on the DNA. TRBV1 is assigned pseudogene status. CDR3 size: 18 residues. The DNA of the CDR3 is TGCACCAGCAGCCAACCTATTAAAGACAGAAACGGCAATCAGCCCCAGCATTTT. Amino acid sequence: CTSSQPIKDRNGNQPQHF.

This clone was seen a few times. The V gene is TRBV19, the J gene TRBJ1-2; tentatively, D is TRBD1 (5 bases). Germline CDR1 and CDR2: LNHDA and SQIVND (reference sequence). The CDR3 is made up of 19 amino acids. Trimming removed 4 bases at V and 4 bases at J, with 28 bases between. The CDR3 DNA sequence: TGTGCCAGTAGTAGGGATGCCACAGGAAGTGTTCGTCTTTCCTATGGCTACACCTTC. This encodes CASSRDATGSVRLSYGYTF.

The rearrangement uses TRBV2 and TRBJ2-7, with TRBD1 as a possible D gene (6 bases). Germline V lookup: CDR1 SNHLY, CDR2 FYNNEI. V was clipped by 8 bases and J by 0 bases, with 11 bases between them. This CDR3 has 13 amino acids. The CDR3 loop is CASGDIFSYEQYF. CDR3 nucleotide sequence: TGTGCCAGCGGGGACATTTTCTCCTACGAGCAGTACTTC. The full variable domain, its missing parts supplied by reference TRBV2 and TRBJ2-7, is EPEVTQTPSHQVTQMGQEVILRCVPISNHLYFYWYRQILGQKVEFLVSFYNNEISEKSEIFDDQFSVERPDGSNFTLKIRSTKLEDSAMYFCASGDIFSYEQYFGPGTRLTVT.

The V gene is TRBV11-2, the J gene TRBJ2-1; D unclear. The CDR3 spans 15 residues. Germline V gene sequence: CDR1 SGHAT, CDR2 FQNNGV. Trimming left V 1 base short and J 6 bases short, with 13 bases between. In DNA form, the CDR3 reads TGTGCCAGCAGCTTAGGATTAGCTTCAAGCAATGAGCAGTTCTTC. Protein: CASSLGLASSNEQFF.

The genes are TRBV5-1 and TRBJ2-4; D might be TRBD2 (5 bases). The V end was cut by 0 bases, the J end by 6 bases, with 13 bases between. The CDR3 sequence is 15 residues long. CDR1 is SGHRS and CDR2 is YFSETQ in the germline V gene. For the CDR3, the DNA is TGCGCCAGCAGCTTGGACTTGGGGAGCGGAAACATTCAGTACTTC. As protein: CASSLDLGSGNIQYF.

V is TRBV2 and J is TRBJ2-5; 9 nucleotides line up with TRBD2. The CDR3 is 13 amino acids. The ends lost 6 bases at V and 2 bases at J; junction bases unmatched: 1. Germline V gene data show CDR1 as SNHLY and CDR2 as FYNNEI. The CDR3 sequence is CASRSGGQETQYF. The CDR3 nucleotides read TGTGCCAGCAGGAGCGGGGGGCAAGAGACCCAGTACTTC.

This sequence joins TRBV9 and TRBJ2-2; 11 bases match TRBD1. The J segment lost 3 bases and the V segment lost 4 bases, leaving 5 bases of the junction unmatched. The CDR3 loop spans 16 amino acids. Germline V CDR1 and CDR2: SGDLS, YYNGEE. CDR3 nucleotides: TGTGCCAGCAGCCCCCGGACAGGGGGCTACACCGGGGAGCTGTTTTTT. This sequence encodes CASSPRTGGYTGELFF.

This chain links TRBV12-3 or TRBV12-4 with TRBJ2-7, with D hard to call. V was shortened by 3 bases and J by 0 bases, with 6 bases between the two germline ends. CDR3 length: 13 residues. CDR3 nucleotides: TGTGCCAGCAGTTTGGGCAGCTCCTACGAGCAGTACTTC. It is translated as CASSLGSSYEQYF.